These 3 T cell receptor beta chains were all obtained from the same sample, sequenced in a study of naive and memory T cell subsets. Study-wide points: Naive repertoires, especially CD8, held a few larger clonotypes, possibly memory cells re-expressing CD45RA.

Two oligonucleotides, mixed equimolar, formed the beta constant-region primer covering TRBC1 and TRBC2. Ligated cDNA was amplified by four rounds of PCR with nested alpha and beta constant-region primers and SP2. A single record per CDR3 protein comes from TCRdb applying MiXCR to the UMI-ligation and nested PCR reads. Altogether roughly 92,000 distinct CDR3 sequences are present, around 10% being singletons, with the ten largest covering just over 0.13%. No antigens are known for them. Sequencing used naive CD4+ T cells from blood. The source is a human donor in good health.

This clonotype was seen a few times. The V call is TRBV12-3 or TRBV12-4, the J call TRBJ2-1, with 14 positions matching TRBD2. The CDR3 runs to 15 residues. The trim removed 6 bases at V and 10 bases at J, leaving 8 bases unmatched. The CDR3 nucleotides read TGTGCCAGCAGAGAAGGGACTAGCGGGAGAGACGAGCAGTTCTTC. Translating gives CASREGTSGRDEQFF.

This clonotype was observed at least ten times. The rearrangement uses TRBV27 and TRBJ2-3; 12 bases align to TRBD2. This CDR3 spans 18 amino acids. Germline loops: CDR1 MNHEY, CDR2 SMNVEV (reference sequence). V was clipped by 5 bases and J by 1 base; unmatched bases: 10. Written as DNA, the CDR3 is TGTGCCAGCAGTCGCTCCTTGGCTAGCGGGGGGGGCACAGATACGCAGTATTTT. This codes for CASSRSLASGGGTDTQYF.

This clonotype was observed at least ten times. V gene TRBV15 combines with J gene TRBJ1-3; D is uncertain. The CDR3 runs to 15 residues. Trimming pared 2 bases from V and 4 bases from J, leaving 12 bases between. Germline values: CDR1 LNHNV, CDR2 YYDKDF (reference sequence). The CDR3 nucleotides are TGTGCCACCAGCAGACGCACCAACCCGGGAAACACCATATATTTT. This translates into CATSRRTNPGNTIYF.